Listed below are T cell receptor beta chains from one sample, sequenced in a study of blood T cell repertoires in COVID-19. Profiled with immunoSEQ multiplex PCR; TCRdb holds only in-frame clones, not every one. The sample includes over 200,000 clones, about 68% of them seen just once. Sequencing used peripheral blood. The receptor set was obtained from a woman older than 75 with acute or convalescent COVID-19. Each CDR3 is given with its conserved first and last residue. D genes are given only for firm matches. Not every row has a clone size; where given, it reads once, few, many or a size class.

d_call j_call clone_size v_call cdr3_nt cdr3_aa
. TRBJ1-5 . TRBV6-6 TGTGCCAGCAGTTACCCACAGAGCAATCAGCCCCAGCATTTT CASSYPQSNQPQHF
. TRBJ2-7 . TRBV7-9 TGTGCCAGCAGCTTAGGCGGGGCTAGCTCCTACGAGCAGTACTTC CASSLGGASSYEQYF
. TRBJ1-2 . TRBV2 TGTGCCAGCAGTGACCGGGGATATGTCTTTCGGGGCTACACCTTC CASSDRGYVFRGYTF
. TRBJ2-1 . TRBV18 TGTGCCAGCTCCCCCATCCAGGTTAATACTAATGAGCAGTTCTTC CASSPIQVNTNEQFF
. TRBJ1-1 . TRBV30 TGTGCCTGGGTTTCGGGGGGCATGAACACTGAAGCTTTCTTT CAWVSGGMNTEAFF
TRBD1 TRBJ1-4 . TRBV29-1 TGCAGCGCTGGGACAGAAGCTAATGAAAAACTGTTTTTT CSAGTEANEKLFF
. TRBJ1-1 . TRBV10-3 TGTGCCATCAGGACAGGACAGAACACTGAAGCTTTCTTT CAIRTGQNTEAFF
TRBD2 TRBJ2-7 few TRBV6-5 TGTGCCAGCAGTACTAGCGGGGGAACCTACGAGCAGTACTTC CASSTSGGTYEQYF
. TRBJ2-3 once TRBV5-1 TGCGCCAGCAGGCCCTCGGGGGGCAGCACAGATACGCAGTATTTT CASRPSGGSTDTQYF
. TRBJ2-7 . TRBV6-1 TGTGCCAGCAGTGGGGGGAGGAGCAGTCTCTCCTACGAGCAGTACTTC CASSGGRSSLSYEQYF
. TRBJ1-1 . TRBV18 TGTGCCAGCTCACCAAGGAGCCCTGCAATGAACACTGAAGCTTTCTTT CASSPRSPAMNTEAFF
TRBD1 TRBJ2-4 few TRBV11-3 TGTGCCAGCAGGATACACCGGGACAGGGGGCTTGGCAAAAACATTCAGTACTTC CASRIHRDRGLGKNIQYF
. TRBJ1-1 . TRBV20-1 TGCAGTGCTAGTCTACAGCCGAACACTGAAGCTTTCTTT CSASLQPNTEAFF
. TRBJ2-7 . TRBV28 TGTGCCAGCAGGACCGGGACAAATTCCTACGAGCAGTACTTC CASRTGTNSYEQYF
TRBD1 TRBJ1-1 . TRBV11-2 TGTGCCAGCAGCTTAGTGATTAGGGCAGGGGGCACTGAAGCTTTCTTT CASSLVIRAGGTEAFF
. TRBJ1-2 . TRBV3-1/TRBV3-2 TGTGCCAGCAGCCAAGATTGGCAGGGGAACTATGGCTACACCTTC CASSQDWQGNYGYTF
TRBD1 TRBJ1-1 . TRBV11-2 TGTGCCAGCAGACGACAGGGGGGGACTGAAGCTTTCTTT CASRRQGGTEAFF
TRBD2 TRBJ2-1 many TRBV2 TGTGCCAGCAACCCGATGGCGGGAGCCGGGAATGAGCAGTTCTTC CASNPMAGAGNEQFF
. TRBJ2-7 . TRBV15 TGTGCCACCAGCAGAGACAGGGCCTCCTACGAGCAGTACTTC CATSRDRASYEQYF
. TRBJ2-3 . TRBV4-1 TGCGCCAGCAGCCAGGGCTGGGCGGGGGCCTACACAGATACGCAGTATTTT CASSQGWAGAYTDTQYF
. TRBJ1-3 few TRBV2 TGTGCCAGCAGTGTGGGCAGGGGAGGAAACACCATATATTTT CASSVGRGGNTIYF
. TRBJ2-2 . TRBV7-3 TGTGCCAGCAGCCCAACACAGACCGGGGAGCTGTTTTTT CASSPTQTGELFF
. TRBJ2-4 . TRBV4-1 TGCGCCAGCAGCCAACGGGAGGCCAAAAACATTCAGTACTTC CASSQREAKNIQYF
. TRBJ1-5 . TRBV6-2/TRBV6-3 TGTGCCAGCAGTTTAGGGGGTTTAGGGCAGCCCCAGCATTTT CASSLGGLGQPQHF
TRBD1 TRBJ1-5 few TRBV19 TGTGCCAGTAGTCTGACAGGGGGGGATCAGCCCCAGCATTTT CASSLTGGDQPQHF
TRBD1 TRBJ1-2 once TRBV2 TGTGCCAGCACTAGAACGGGACAGACTTATGGCTACACCTTC CASTRTGQTYGYTF
. TRBJ2-2 . TRBV18 TGTGCCAGCTCACCACGGCAGGGAACGGCCGGGGAGCTGTTTTTT CASSPRQGTAGELFF
TRBD1 TRBJ2-7 once TRBV6-2/TRBV6-3 TGTGCCAGCAGCTGGGACAGCTACTACGAGCAGTACTTC CASSWDSYYEQYF
TRBD1 TRBJ1-3 . TRBV6-5 TGTGCCAGCAGTTACTCGACAGGGGGAGCTGGAAACACCATATATTTT CASSYSTGGAGNTIYF
TRBD1 TRBJ1-2 few TRBV2 TGTGCCAGCACCCTCCGGGCAGGGGGCGCGGATGGCTACACCTTC CASTLRAGGADGYTF
TRBD1 TRBJ2-7 . TRBV5-1 TGCGCCAGCAGCTTGGTTCAGGGGGCTGGCGAGCAGTACTTC CASSLVQGAGEQYF
TRBD2 TRBJ2-7 once TRBV6-5 TGTGCCAGCAGCCAAGGGACTAGCGGCTACTACGAGCAGTACTTC CASSQGTSGYYEQYF
TRBD1 TRBJ2-7 . TRBV28 TGTGCCAGCAGTGAGGGGACAGCCTACGAGCAGTACTTC CASSEGTAYEQYF